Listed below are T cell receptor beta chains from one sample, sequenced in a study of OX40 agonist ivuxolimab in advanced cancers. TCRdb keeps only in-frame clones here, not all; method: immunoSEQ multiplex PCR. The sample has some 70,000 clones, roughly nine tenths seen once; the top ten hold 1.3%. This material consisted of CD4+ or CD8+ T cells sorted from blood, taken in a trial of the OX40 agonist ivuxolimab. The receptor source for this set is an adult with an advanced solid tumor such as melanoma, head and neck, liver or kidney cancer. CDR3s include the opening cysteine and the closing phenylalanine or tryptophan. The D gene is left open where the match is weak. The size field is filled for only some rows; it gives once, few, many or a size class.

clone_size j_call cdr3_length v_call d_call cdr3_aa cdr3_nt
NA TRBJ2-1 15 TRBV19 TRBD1 CASRAGQGTYNEQFF TGTGCCAGTAGGGCGGGACAGGGGACCTACAATGAGCAGTTCTTC
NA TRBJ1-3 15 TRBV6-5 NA CASSYSRVSGNTIYF TGTGCCAGCAGTTACTCCCGGGTATCTGGAAACACCATATATTTT
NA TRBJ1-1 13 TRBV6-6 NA CASSYRTNTEAFF TGTGCCAGCAGTTACAGGACGAACACTGAAGCTTTCTTT
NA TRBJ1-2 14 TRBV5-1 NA CASSSSGRGYGYTF TGCGCCAGCAGCTCGTCGGGGAGGGGCTATGGCTACACCTTC
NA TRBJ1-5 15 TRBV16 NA CASSQSLQINQPQHF TGTGCCAGCAGCCAATCGTTACAGATTAATCAGCCCCAGCATTTT
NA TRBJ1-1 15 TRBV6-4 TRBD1 CASSDSRQGGPEAFF TGTGCCAGCAGTGACTCGAGACAGGGTGGCCCTGAAGCTTTCTTT
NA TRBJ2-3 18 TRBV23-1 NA CASSHQEKQALRTDTQYF TGCGCCAGCAGTCACCAGGAGAAACAGGCCCTTCGCACAGATACGCAGTATTTT
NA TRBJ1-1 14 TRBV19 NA CASSTGALNTEAFF TGTGCCAGTAGTACCGGGGCCCTGAACACTGAAGCTTTCTTT
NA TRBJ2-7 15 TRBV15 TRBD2 CATSREPGLAAEQYF TGTGCCACCAGCAGAGAACCGGGACTAGCGGCCGAGCAGTACTTC
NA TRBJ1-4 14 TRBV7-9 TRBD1 CASSPGQGGEKLFF TGTGCCAGCAGCCCTGGACAGGGAGGGGAAAAACTGTTTTTT
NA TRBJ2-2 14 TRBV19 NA CASSLYSNTGELFF TGTGCCAGTAGTCTCTACTCGAACACCGGGGAGCTGTTTTTT
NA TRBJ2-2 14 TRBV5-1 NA CASSLEGFTGELFF TGCGCCAGCAGCTTGGAAGGGTTCACCGGGGAGCTGTTTTTT
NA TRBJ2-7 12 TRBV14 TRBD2 CASSQGLGKQYF TGTGCCAGCAGCCAGGGACTAGGGAAGCAGTACTTC
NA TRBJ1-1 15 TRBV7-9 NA CASSPQGIMNTEAFF TGTGCCAGCAGCCCCCAGGGGATCATGAACACTGAAGCTTTCTTT
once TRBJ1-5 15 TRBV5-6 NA CASSLRGASNQPQHF TGTGCCAGCAGCTTGCGGGGGGCAAGCAATCAGCCCCAGCATTTT
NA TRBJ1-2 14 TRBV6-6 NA CASSKRDTNYGYTF TGTGCCAGCAGTAAACGGGACACTAACTATGGCTACACCTTC
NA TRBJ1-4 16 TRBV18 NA CASSLFPGDINEKLFF TGTGCCAGCTCACTCTTCCCAGGGGACATTAATGAAAAACTGTTTTTT
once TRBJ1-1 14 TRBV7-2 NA CASRAGGPEVSRFF TGTGCCAGCAGGGCCGGTGGGCCGGAGGTTAGCAGGTTCTTT
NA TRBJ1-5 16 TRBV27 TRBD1 CASSLLGQGSNQPQHF TGTGCCAGCAGTTTATTGGGACAGGGAAGCAATCAGCCCCAGCATTTT
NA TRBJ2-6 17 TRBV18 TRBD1 CASSPAGTGRGANVLTF TGTGCCAGCTCACCGGCCGGGACAGGGAGAGGGGCCAACGTCCTGACTTTC
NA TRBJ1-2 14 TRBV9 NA CASSEHPENDGNTF TGTGCCAGCAGCGAACATCCTGAGAATGACGGGAACACCTTC
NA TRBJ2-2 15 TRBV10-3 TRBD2 CAISGKAGGTGELFF TGTGCCATCAGTGGAAAAGCGGGAGGCACCGGGGAGCTGTTTTTT
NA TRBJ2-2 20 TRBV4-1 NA CASSPRPLNEVGANTGELFF TGCGCCAGCAGCCCAAGGCCCTTAAACGAAGTGGGAGCGAACACCGGGGAGCTGTTTTTT
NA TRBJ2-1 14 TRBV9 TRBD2 CASSVATTSAEQFF TGTGCCAGCAGCGTAGCTACGACTAGCGCTGAGCAGTTCTTC
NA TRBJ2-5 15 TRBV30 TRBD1 CAWNPGQGTQETQYF TGTGCCTGGAACCCGGGACAGGGCACCCAAGAGACCCAGTACTTC
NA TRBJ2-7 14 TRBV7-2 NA CASSLAFRDYEQYF TGTGCCAGCAGCTTAGCCTTCAGGGACTACGAGCAGTACTTC
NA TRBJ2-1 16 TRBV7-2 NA CASSLALAISYNEQFF TGTGCCAGCAGCTTAGCCCTAGCGATCTCCTACAATGAGCAGTTCTTC
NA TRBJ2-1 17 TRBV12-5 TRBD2 CASGLGKRGSSYNEQFF TGTGCTAGTGGTCTCGGCAAGCGGGGGAGCTCCTACAATGAGCAGTTCTTC
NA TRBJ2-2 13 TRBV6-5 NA CASSPWKVGELFF TGTGCCAGCAGCCCCTGGAAGGTCGGGGAGCTGTTTTTT
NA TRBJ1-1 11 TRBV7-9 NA CASSLDREAFF TGTGCCAGCAGCTTAGACAGGGAAGCTTTCTTT
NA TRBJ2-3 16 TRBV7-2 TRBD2 CASSGSGGAGIDTQYF TGTGCCAGCAGCGGTAGCGGGGGGGCCGGGATAGATACGCAGTATTTT
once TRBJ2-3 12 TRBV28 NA CATGSFTDTQYF TGTGCCACCGGGAGTTTCACAGATACGCAGTATTTT
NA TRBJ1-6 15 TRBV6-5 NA CASSLDTPYNSPLHF TGTGCCAGCTCCCTGGACACACCCTATAATTCACCCCTCCACTTT
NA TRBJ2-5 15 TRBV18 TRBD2 CASSPLAGEQETQYF TGTGCCAGCTCACCCTTAGCGGGGGAACAAGAGACCCAGTACTTC
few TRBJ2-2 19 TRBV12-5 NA CASGLVGGLTSQNTGELFF TGTGCTAGTGGTTTGGTAGGGGGCCTAACTAGCCAGAACACCGGGGAGCTGTTTTTT
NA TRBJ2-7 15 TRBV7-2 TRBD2 CASSLVAGGSYEQYF TGTGCCAGCAGCTTAGTGGCGGGGGGCTCCTACGAGCAGTACTTC
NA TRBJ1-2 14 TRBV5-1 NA CASSLMGNDYGYTF TGCGCCAGCAGCTTAATGGGAAACGACTATGGCTACACCTTC
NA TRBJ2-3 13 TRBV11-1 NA CASSLFGEDDPYF TGTGCCAGCAGCTTATTCGGGGAGGATGATCCGTATTTT
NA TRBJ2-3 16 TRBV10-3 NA CAISDSGGASTDTQYF TGTGCCATCAGTGATTCGGGCGGAGCTAGCACAGATACGCAGTATTTT
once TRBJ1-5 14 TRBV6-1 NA CASSGIQGNQPQHF TGTGCCAGCAGTGGAATACAGGGAAATCAGCCCCAGCATTTT
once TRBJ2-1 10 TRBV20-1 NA CSASYNEQFF TGCAGTGCCAGTTACAATGAGCAGTTCTTC
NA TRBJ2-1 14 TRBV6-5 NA CASSYSRLNNEQFF TGTGCCAGCAGTTACTCTCGGCTTAACAATGAGCAGTTCTTC
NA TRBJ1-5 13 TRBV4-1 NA CASSQEGFQPQHF TGCGCCAGCAGCCAAGAGGGTTTTCAGCCCCAGCATTTT
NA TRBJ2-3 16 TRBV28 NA CASSPLGAGVTDTQYF TGTGCCAGCAGTCCCTTGGGGGCGGGGGTCACAGATACGCAGTATTTT
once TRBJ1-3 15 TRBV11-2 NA CASSSSLASGNTIYF TGTGCCAGCAGCTCCAGCTTAGCCTCTGGAAACACCATATATTTT
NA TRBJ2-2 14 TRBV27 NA CASSLSVFTGELFF TGTGCCAGCAGTTTATCTGTATTTACCGGGGAGCTGTTTTTT
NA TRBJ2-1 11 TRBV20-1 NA CSAHERNEQFF TGCAGTGCACATGAAAGAAATGAGCAGTTCTTC
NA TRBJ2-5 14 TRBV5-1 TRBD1 CASSPGQGLETQYF TGCGCCAGCAGCCCCGGACAGGGACTAGAGACCCAGTACTTC
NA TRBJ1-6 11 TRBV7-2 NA CASSLGVSLHF TGTGCCAGCAGCCTTGGCGTGTCCCTCCACTTT
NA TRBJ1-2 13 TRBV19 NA CASSIGQSYGYTF TGTGCCAGTAGTATAGGACAGAGCTATGGCTACACCTTC
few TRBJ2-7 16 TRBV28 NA CASSLLLAESPYEQYF TGTGCCAGCAGTTTATTGTTAGCGGAGAGCCCCTACGAGCAGTACTTC
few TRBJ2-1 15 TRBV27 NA CASSRTTTSYNEQFF TGTGCCAGCAGCCGTACAACTACGTCCTACAATGAGCAGTTCTTC
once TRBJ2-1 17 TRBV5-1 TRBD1 CASSGGPGQGVYNEQFF TGCGCCAGCAGTGGCGGGCCGGGACAGGGAGTCTACAATGAGCAGTTCTTC
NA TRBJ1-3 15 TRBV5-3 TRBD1 CASSRGPISGNTIYF TGTGCCAGCAGCAGGGGGCCTATTTCTGGAAACACCATATATTTT